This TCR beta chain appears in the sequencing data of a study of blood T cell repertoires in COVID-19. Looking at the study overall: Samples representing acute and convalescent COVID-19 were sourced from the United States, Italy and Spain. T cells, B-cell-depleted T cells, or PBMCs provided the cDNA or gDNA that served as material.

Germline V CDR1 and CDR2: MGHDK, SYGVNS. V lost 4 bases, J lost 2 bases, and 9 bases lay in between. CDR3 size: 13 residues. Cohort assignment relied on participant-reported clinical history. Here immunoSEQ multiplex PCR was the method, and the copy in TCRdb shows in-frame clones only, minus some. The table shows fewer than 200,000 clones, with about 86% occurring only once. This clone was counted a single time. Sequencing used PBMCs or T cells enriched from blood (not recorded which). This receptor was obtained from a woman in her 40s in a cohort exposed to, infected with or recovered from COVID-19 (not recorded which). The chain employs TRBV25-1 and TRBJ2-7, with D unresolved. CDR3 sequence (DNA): TGTGCCAGCAGTGGCGGCCCACCCTACGAGCAGTACTTC. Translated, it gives CASSGGPPYEQYF.